This T cell receptor beta chain was identified during a study of blood T cell repertoires in COVID-19. CDR1 and CDR2 (germline): SEHNR, FQNEAQ (reference sequence). Deletions cut 1 base from V and 2 bases from J, with 9 bases between. This CDR3 comprises 16 residues. Clones were read by immunoSEQ multiplex PCR, and TCRdb kept only the in-frame ones, dropping some. The sample yields about 130,000 clones, 70% to 80% seen once. The chain couples TRBV7-9 to TRBJ2-6; D gene unclear. The material sequenced was peripheral blood. The clonotype was recovered from a woman in her 70s with COVID-19, enrolled during active disease. In DNA, the CDR3 is TGTGCCAGCAGCTTAGGCGGAAAGGCTGGGGCCAACGTCCTGACTTTC. Translating it yields CASSLGGKAGANVLTF.